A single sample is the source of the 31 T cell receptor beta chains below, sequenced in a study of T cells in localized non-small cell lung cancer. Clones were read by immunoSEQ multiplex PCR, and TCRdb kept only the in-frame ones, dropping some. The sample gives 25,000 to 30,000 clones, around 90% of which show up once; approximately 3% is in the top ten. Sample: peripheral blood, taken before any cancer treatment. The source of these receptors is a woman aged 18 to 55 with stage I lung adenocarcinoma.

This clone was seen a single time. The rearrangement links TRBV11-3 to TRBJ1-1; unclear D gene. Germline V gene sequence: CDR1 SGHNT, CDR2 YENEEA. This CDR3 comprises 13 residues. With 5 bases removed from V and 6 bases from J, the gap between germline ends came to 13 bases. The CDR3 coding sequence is TGTGCCAGCAGCCACCTCAAAGGGCCTGAAGCTTTCTTT. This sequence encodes CASSHLKGPEAFF.

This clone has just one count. The CDR3 here is CASSPGSGNQETQYF. The CDR3 coding sequence is TGTGCCAGCAGCCCCGGTAGCGGAAACCAAGAGACCCAGTACTTC. The chain has TRBV11-3 and TRBJ2-5; the D gene is possibly TRBD2 (6 bases). This CDR3 comprises 15 residues. V lost 5 bases and J 0 bases, leaving 13 bases between the germline ends. CDR1 SGHNT and CDR2 YENEEA come from the germline V gene. The entire variable domain, with the rest obtained from reference TRBV11-3 and TRBJ2-5, is as follows: EAGVVQSPRYKIIEKKQPVAFWCNPISGHNTLYWYLQNLGQGPELLIRYENEEAVDDSQLPKDRFSAERLKGVDSTLKIQPAELGDSAVYLCASSPGSGNQETQYFGPGTRLLVL.

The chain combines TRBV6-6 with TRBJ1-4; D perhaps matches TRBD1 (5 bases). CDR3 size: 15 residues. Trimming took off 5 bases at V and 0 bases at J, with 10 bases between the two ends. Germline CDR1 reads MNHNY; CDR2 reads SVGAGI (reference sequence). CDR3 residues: CASSGTVATNEKLFF. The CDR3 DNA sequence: TGTGCCAGCAGTGGGACGGTTGCAACTAATGAAAAACTGTTTTTT.

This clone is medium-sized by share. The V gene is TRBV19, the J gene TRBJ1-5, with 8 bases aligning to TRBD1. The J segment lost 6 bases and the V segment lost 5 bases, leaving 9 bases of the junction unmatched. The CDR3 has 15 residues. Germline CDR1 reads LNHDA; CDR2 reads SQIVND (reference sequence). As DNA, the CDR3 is TGTGCCAGTAGTCAGACAGGGGTCGGTGGTCAGCCCCAGCATTTT. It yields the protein CASSQTGVGGQPQHF.

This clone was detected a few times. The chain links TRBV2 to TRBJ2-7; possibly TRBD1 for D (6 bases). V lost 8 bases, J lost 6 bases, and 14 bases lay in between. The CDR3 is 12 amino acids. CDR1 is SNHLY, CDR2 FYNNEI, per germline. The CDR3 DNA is TGTGCCAGCCGAGGACAGATGGGCGAGCAGTACTTC. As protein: CASRGQMGEQYF. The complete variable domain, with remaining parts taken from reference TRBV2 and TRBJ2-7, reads EPEVTQTPSHQVTQMGQEVILRCVPISNHLYFYWYRQILGQKVEFLVSFYNNEISEKSEIFDDQFSVERPDGSNFTLKIRSTKLEDSAMYFCASRGQMGEQYFGPGTRLTVT.

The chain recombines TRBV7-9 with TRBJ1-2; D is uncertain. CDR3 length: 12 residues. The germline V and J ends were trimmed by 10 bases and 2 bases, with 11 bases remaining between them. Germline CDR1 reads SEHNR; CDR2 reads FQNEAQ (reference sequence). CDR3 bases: TGTGCCACCGGCGGGGAGAACTATGGCTACACCTTC. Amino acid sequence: CATGGENYGYTF.

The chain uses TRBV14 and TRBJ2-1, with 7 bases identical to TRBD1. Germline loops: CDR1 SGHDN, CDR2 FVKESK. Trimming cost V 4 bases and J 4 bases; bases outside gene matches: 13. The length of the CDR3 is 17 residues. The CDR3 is CASSLRTGTDIYNEQFF. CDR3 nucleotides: TGTGCCAGCAGCCTACGAACCGGGACAGATATATACAATGAGCAGTTCTTC.

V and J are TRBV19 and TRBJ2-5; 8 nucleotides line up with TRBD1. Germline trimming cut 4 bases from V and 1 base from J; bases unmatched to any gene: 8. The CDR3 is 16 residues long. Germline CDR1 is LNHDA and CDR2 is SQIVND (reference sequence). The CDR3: CASSKTGTGSQETQYF. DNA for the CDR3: TGTGCCAGTAGTAAAACCGGGACAGGATCCCAAGAGACCCAGTACTTC.

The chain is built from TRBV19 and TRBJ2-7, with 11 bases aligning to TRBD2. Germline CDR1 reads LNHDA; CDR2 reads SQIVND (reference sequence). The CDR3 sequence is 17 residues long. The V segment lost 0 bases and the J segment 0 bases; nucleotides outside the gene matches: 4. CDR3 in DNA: TGTGCCAGTAGTATAGAAATGACTAGCGGGATCTCCTACGAGCAGTACTTC. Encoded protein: CASSIEMTSGISYEQYF.

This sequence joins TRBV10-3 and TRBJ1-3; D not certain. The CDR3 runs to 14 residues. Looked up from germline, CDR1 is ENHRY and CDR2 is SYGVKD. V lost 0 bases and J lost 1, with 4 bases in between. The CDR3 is CAISESGSGNTIYF. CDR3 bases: TGTGCCATCAGTGAGTCAGGGTCTGGAAACACCATATATTTT.

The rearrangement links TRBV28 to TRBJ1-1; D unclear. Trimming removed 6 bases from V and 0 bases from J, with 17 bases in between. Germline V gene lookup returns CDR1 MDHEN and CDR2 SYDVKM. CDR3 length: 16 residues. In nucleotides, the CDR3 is TGTGCCAGCAGCGGATTAGACGGGAGAATGAACACTGAAGCTTTCTTT. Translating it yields CASSGLDGRMNTEAFF.

The CDR3 DNA follows: TGTGCCAGCAGCCAAGTTAAGGATAGTAGACTAGCGGGGTACAATGAGCAGTTCTTC. This translates into CASSQVKDSRLAGYNEQFF. The rearrangement uses TRBV14 and TRBJ2-1; TRBD2 aligns across 11 bases. Germline CDR1 SGHDN, CDR2 FVKESK. The CDR3 has 19 amino acids. J was trimmed by 4 bases and V by 1 base; bases with no gene match: 12.

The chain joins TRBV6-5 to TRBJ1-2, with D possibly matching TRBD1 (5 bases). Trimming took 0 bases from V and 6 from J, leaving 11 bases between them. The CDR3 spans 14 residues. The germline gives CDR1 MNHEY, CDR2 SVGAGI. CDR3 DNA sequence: TGTGCCAGCAGTTACTCGAGGGGCAACCATGGCTACACCTTC. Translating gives CASSYSRGNHGYTF.

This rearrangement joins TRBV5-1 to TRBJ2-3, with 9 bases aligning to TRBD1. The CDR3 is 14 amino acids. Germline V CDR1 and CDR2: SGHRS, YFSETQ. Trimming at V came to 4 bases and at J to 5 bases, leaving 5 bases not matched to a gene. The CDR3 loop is CASSLGTGKDTQYF. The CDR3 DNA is TGCGCCAGCAGCCTCGGGACAGGGAAAGATACGCAGTATTTT.

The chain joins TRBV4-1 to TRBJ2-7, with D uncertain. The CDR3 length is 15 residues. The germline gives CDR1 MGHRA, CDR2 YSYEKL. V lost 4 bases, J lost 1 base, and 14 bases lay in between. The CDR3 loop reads CASSRATAPSYEQYF. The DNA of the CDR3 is TGCGCCAGCAGCCGGGCGACCGCCCCTTCCTACGAGCAGTACTTC.

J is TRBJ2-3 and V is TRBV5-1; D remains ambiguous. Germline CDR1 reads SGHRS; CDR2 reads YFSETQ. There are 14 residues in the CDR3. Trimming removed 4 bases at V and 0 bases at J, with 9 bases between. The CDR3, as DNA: TGCGCCAGCAGCCCTACCACTAGCACAGATACGCAGTATTTT. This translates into CASSPTTSTDTQYF. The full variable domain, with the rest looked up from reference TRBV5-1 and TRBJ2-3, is KAGVTQTPRYLIKTRGQQVTLSCSPISGHRSVSWYQQTPGQGLQFLFEYFSETQRNKGNFPGRFSGRQFSNSRSEMNVSTLELGDSALYLCASSPTTSTDTQYFGPGTRLTVL.

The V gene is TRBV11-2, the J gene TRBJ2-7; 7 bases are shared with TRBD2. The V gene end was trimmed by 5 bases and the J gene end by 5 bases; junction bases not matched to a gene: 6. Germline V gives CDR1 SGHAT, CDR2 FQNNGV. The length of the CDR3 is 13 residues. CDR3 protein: CASSPRTRDEQYF. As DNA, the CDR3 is TGTGCCAGCAGCCCCCGGACTAGGGACGAGCAGTACTTC.

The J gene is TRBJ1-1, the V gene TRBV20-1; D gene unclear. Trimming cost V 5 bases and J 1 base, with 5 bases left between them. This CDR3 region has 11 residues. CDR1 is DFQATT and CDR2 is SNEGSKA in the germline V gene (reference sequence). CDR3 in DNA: TGCAGTGCTCCCCGGAACACTGAAGCTTTCTTT. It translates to CSAPRNTEAFF.

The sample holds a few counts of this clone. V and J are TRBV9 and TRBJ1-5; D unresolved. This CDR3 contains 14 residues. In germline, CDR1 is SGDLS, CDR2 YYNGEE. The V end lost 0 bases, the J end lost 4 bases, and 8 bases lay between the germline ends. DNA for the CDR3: TGTGCCAGCAGCGTAGGATGGGGAAATCAGCCCCAGCATTTT. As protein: CASSVGWGNQPQHF. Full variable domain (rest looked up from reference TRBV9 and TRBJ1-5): DSGVTQTPKHLITATGQRVTLRCSPRSGDLSVYWYQQSLDQGLQFLIQYYNGEERAKGNILERFSAQQFPDLHSELNLSSLELGDSALYFCASSVGWGNQPQHFGDGTRLSIL.

CDR3 residues: CASSPQEGDRNEQFF. In nucleotides, the CDR3 is TGTGCCAGCAGCCCACAGGAAGGGGATCGCAATGAGCAGTTCTTC. This chain connects TRBV27 to TRBJ2-1; maybe TRBD1 (5 bases). Looked up from germline, CDR1 is MNHEY and CDR2 is SMNVEV (reference sequence). CDR3 length equals 15 residues. V dropped 6 bases and J dropped 6 bases, with 18 bases sitting between them.

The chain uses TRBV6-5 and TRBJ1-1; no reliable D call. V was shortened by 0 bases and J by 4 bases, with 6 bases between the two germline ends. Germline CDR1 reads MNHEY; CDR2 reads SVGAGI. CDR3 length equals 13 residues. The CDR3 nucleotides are TGTGCCAGCAGTTACTCGCAGGTCACTGAAGCTTTCTTT. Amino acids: CASSYSQVTEAFF.

The CDR3 is CASSGPGQGNNEQFF. CDR3 coding DNA: TGTGCCAGTAGTGGACCGGGACAGGGTAACAATGAGCAGTTCTTC. This sequence joins TRBV19 and TRBJ2-1, with 9 bases aligning to TRBD1. Looked up from germline, CDR1 is LNHDA and CDR2 is SQIVND (reference sequence). V was pared by 5 bases and J by 5 bases, with 7 bases of the junction left unmatched. This CDR3 is 15 amino acids long.

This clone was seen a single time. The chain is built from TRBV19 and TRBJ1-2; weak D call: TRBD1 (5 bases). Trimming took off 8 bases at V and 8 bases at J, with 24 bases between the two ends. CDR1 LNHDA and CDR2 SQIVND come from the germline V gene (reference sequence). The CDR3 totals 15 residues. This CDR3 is CASGRGGALVWGYTF. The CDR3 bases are TGTGCCAGTGGACGGGGTGGGGCTTTGGTCTGGGGCTACACCTTC.

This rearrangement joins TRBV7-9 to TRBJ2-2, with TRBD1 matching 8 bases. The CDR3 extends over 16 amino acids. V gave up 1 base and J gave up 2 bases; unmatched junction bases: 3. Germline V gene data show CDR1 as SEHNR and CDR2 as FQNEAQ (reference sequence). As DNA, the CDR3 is TGTGCCAGCAGCTTAGGGACAGGGCCCAACACCGGGGAGCTGTTTTTT. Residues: CASSLGTGPNTGELFF.

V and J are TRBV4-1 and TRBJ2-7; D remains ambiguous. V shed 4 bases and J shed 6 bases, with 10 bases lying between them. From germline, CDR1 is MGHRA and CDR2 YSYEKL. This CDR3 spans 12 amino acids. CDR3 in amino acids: CASSPGSGEQYF. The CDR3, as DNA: TGCGCCAGCAGCCCCGGATCCGGCGAGCAGTACTTC.

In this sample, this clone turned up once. CDR3 sequence: CASSLGMNTEAFF. The CDR3 DNA is TGTGCCAGCAGCTTAGGCATGAACACTGAAGCTTTCTTT. The chain uses TRBV5-4 and TRBJ1-1; D not resolved. This CDR3 spans 13 amino acids. Per the germline V gene, CDR1 is SGHNT and CDR2 is YYREEE (reference sequence). Trimming pared 2 bases from V and 0 bases from J, leaving 5 bases between.

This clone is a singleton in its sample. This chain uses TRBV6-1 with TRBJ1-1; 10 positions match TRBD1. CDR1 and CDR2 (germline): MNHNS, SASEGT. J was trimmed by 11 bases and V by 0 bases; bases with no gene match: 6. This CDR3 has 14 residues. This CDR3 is CASSEAYGTGVAFF. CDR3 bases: TGTGCCAGCAGTGAAGCCTACGGGACAGGGGTTGCTTTCTTT.

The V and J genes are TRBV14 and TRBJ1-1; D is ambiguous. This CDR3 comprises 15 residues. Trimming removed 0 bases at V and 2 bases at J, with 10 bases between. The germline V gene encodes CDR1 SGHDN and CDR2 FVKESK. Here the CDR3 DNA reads TGTGCCAGCAGCCAAGATTTTGGCCTCAACACTGAAGCTTTCTTT. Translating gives CASSQDFGLNTEAFF.

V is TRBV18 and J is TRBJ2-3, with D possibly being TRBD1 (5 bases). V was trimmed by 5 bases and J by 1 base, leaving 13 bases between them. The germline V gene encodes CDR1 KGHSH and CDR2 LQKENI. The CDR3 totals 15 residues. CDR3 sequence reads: CASSANQGGTDTQYF. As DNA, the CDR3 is TGTGCCAGCTCAGCCAATCAGGGTGGCACAGATACGCAGTATTTT.

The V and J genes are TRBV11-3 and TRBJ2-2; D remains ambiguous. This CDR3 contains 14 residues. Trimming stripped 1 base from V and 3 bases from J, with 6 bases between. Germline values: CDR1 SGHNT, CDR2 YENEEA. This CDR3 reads CASSLVRDTGELFF. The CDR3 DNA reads TGTGCCAGCAGCTTAGTCCGGGACACCGGGGAGCTGTTTTTT.

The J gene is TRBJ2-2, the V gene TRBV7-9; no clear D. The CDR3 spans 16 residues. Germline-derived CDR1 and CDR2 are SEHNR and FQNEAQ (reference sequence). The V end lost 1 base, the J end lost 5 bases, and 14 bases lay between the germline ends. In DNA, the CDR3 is TGTGCCAGCAGCTTAGGTTTTGGATTTTTTACCGGGGAGCTGTTTTTT. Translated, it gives CASSLGFGFFTGELFF.